This T cell receptor (beta chain) stems from a study of T cell clonality in common variable immunodeficiency. Measured with immunoSEQ multiplex PCR; TCRdb has only the in-frame clones, and not every one. Observed in the sample are roughly 25,000 clones, none of them singletons. CDR3 length: 14 amino acids. V shed 4 bases and J 4 bases; nucleotides not matched to a gene: 8. Germline loops: CDR1 SGHDT, CDR2 YYEEEE. Of CVID subjects, roughly 15 were female and over 25 male, mean age approximately 40. Ten or more counts support this clone. The antigen remains unidentified. The read halts 3 residues ahead of the CDR3 end, with the missing end drawn from the germline J gene. Whole-study findings and limits: Fewer deletions and N-nucleotide insertions were reportedly seen in common variable immunodeficiency TCR beta sequences. Compared with healthy controls, CVID subjects showed increased TCRbeta clonality, mostly in about a third. Links between repertoire features and CVID complications were heterogeneity-limited.

Sample: peripheral blood mononuclear cells. V usage is TRBV5-6 and J usage is TRBJ2-7, with TRBD1 matching 7 bases. The sequence derives from a human donor with common variable immunodeficiency. CDR3 amino acids: CASSRQGVGYEQYF. The sequenced CDR3 bases are TGTGCCAGCAGCCGGCAGGGGGTTGGATACGAG.